Following are 7 T cell receptor beta chains from one sample sequenced in a study of T-cell reconstitution after alpha-beta-depleted transplantation in children. The library targeted TCRbeta and was prepared with unique molecular identifiers. MiXCR, run by TCRdb on the PCR reads, gives a single entry per CDR3 protein. The data show approximately 1,000,000 distinct CDR3 sequences, about 31% seen once. The source was PBMCs, mostly from graft donor cells, collected 360 days after TCRalphabeta/CD19-depleted stem cell transplant. The receptors here all came from a boy younger than two who had a stem cell transplant for SCID, so the T cells may come from the graft donor.

There are a few counts of this clonotype. This chain uses TRBV20-1 with TRBJ2-1, with 8 bases matching TRBD1. The germline V gene encodes CDR1 DFQATT and CDR2 SNEGSKA (reference sequence). J gave up 4 bases and V 3 bases, and 11 bases lay outside the gene matches. The CDR3 is 16 amino acids. The CDR3 here is CSASHPEDRAYNEQFF. CDR3 DNA sequence: TGCAGTGCTAGCCACCCTGAGGACAGGGCATACAATGAGCAGTTCTTC.

The genes are TRBV6-5 and TRBJ2-3; weak D call: TRBD2 (6 bases). Germline CDR1 is MNHEY and CDR2 is SVGAGI. This CDR3 has 17 residues. Trimming cost V 0 bases and J 0 bases, with 13 bases left between them. As DNA, the CDR3 is TGTGCCAGCAGTTACTCTGCTAGCGCCGCTAGCACAGATACGCAGTATTTT. Its translation is CASSYSASAASTDTQYF.

This clonotype was picked up a small number of times. The chain couples TRBV9 to TRBJ1-1; D is uncertain. CDR3 size: 13 residues. Germline CDR1 and CDR2: SGDLS and YYNGEE. V shed 4 bases and J shed 4 bases, with 11 bases lying between them. The chain's CDR3 is CASSTWAGTEAFF. The CDR3 DNA reads as TGTGCCAGCAGCACCTGGGCGGGCACTGAAGCTTTCTTT. The whole variable domain, filled in from reference TRBV9 and TRBJ1-1, reads DSGVTQTPKHLITATGQRVTLRCSPRSGDLSVYWYQQSLDQGLQFLIQYYNGEERAKGNILERFSAQQFPDLHSELNLSSLELGDSALYFCASSTWAGTEAFFGQGTRLTVV.

This clonotype was seen more than once but under ten times. The chain is built from TRBV20-1 and TRBJ2-7, with TRBD1 matching over 9 bases. The germline CDR1 and CDR2 sequences are DFQATT and SNEGSKA (reference sequence). This CDR3 has 14 amino acids. After removal of 2 bases from V and 2 bases from J, the junction contained 4 bases not matched to a gene. Here the CDR3 DNA reads TGCAGTGCTAGAAGGGACAGGGCAGCCTACGAGCAGTACTTC. Translated: CSARRDRAAYEQYF.

A few counts support this clonotype. A junction boundary mismatches the germline segment, possibly from a read error. The chain carries TRBV20-1 and TRBJ2-3, with 10 bases matching TRBD2. The CDR3 has 13 amino acids. CDR1 and CDR2 from the germline V gene are DFQATT and SNEGSKA (reference sequence). Here the CDR3 reads CSARARSSGGEDF. CDR3 sequence (DNA): TGCAGTGCTAGAGCCCGATCTAGCGGGGGCGAGGATTTT.

This clonotype was seen more than once but under ten times. The J gene is TRBJ2-2, the V gene TRBV2; TRBD2 matches at 12 bases. V shed 6 bases, J shed 3 bases, and the junction held 8 bases outside the gene matches. The CDR3 extends over 17 amino acids. Per the germline V gene, CDR1 is SNHLY and CDR2 is FYNNEI. CDR3 residues: CASSTTSGGLDTGELFF. CDR3 DNA sequence: TGTGCCAGCAGCACAACTAGCGGGGGGTTAGACACCGGGGAGCTGTTTTTT.

This chain uses TRBV24-1 with TRBJ2-1; D gene ambiguous. The germline V gene has CDR1 KGHDR and CDR2 SFDVKD. This CDR3 is 16 amino acids long. V shed 4 bases and J shed 6 bases, with 18 bases lying between them. In nucleotides, the CDR3 is TGTGCCACCAGTGACCCGACAAAGCCGGGTGGCAATGAGCAGTTCTTC. As protein: CATSDPTKPGGNEQFF.